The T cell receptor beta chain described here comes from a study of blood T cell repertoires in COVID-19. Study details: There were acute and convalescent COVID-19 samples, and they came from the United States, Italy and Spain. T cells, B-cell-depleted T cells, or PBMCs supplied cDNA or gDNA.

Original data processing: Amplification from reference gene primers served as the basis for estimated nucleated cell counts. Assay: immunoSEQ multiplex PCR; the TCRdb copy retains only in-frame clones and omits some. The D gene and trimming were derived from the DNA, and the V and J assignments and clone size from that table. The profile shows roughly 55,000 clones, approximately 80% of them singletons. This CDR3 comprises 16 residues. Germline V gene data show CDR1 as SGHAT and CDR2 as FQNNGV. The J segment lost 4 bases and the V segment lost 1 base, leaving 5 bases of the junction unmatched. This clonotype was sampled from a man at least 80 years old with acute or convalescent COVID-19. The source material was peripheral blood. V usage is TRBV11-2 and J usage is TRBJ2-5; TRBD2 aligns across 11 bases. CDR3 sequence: CASSLGLAGLRETQYF. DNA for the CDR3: TGTGCCAGCAGCTTAGGACTAGCGGGATTGAGAGAGACCCAGTACTTC.